Listed here are 29 T cell receptor beta chains from one sample, sequenced in a study of cytomegalovirus exposure and HLA in healthy donors. The repertoire was sequenced with immunoSEQ multiplex PCR; TCRdb's copy has only in-frame clones and lacks some. This repertoire shows some 67,000 clones, about 95% found once; its top ten account for roughly 1%. Specimen: PBMCs. The receptors stem from a woman between 18 and 29 years old in good health and CMV-seronegative.

In this sample, this clone turned up a few times. The chain links TRBV4-1 to TRBJ1-3, with 7 positions matching TRBD1. Germline V gene sequence: CDR1 MGHRA, CDR2 YSYEKL. The CDR3 spans 16 residues. The J segment lost 0 bases and the V segment lost 4 bases, leaving 6 bases of the junction unmatched. CDR3 sequence reads: CASSPSGTDSGNTIYF. CDR3 nucleotide sequence: TGCGCCAGCAGCCCGTCCGGGACAGACTCTGGAAACACCATATATTTT.

There are a few counts of this clone. The chain combines TRBV6-6 with TRBJ1-2, with a tentative D call TRBD1 (6 bases). There are 12 residues in the CDR3. CDR1 and CDR2 from the germline V gene are MNHNY and SVGAGI (reference sequence). V dropped 10 bases and J dropped 8 bases, with 17 bases sitting between them. The CDR3 is CANGAGAEGYTF. The CDR3 DNA sequence: TGTGCCAACGGGGCGGGGGCGGAAGGCTACACCTTC.

J is TRBJ2-1 and V is TRBV11-2; 8 positions match TRBD2. The CDR3 totals 15 residues. Germline loops: CDR1 SGHAT, CDR2 FQNNGV. Trimming took 3 bases from V and 4 from J; bases not matched to a gene: 5. The CDR3 sequence: CASSFHGGEYNEQFF. CDR3 bases: TGTGCCAGCAGCTTCCACGGGGGGGAGTACAATGAGCAGTTCTTC. Full variable domain (rest looked up from reference TRBV11-2 and TRBJ2-1): EAGVAQSPRYKIIEKRQSVAFWCNPISGHATLYWYQQILGQGPKLLIQFQNNGVVDDSQLPKDRFSAERLKGVDSTLKIQPAKLEDSAVYLCASSFHGGEYNEQFFGPGTRLTVL.

J is TRBJ2-7 and V is TRBV13; 7 bases agree with TRBD2. V was pared by 1 base and J by 4 bases, with 7 bases of the junction left unmatched. Per germline, CDR1 PRHDT and CDR2 FYEKMQ (reference sequence). This CDR3 is 15 amino acids long. CDR3 coding DNA: TGTGCCAGCAGCTTAGCCAGCGGGAACGGATACGAGCAGTACTTC. Its translation is CASSLASGNGYEQYF. Full variable domain (remainder filled in from reference TRBV13 and TRBJ2-7): AAGVIQSPRHLIKEKRETATLKCYPIPRHDTVYWYQQGPGQDPQFLISFYEKMQSDKGSIPDRFSAQQFSDYHSELNMSSLELGDSALYFCASSLASGNGYEQYFGPGTRLTVT.

The V and J genes are TRBV28 and TRBJ2-7; 7 bases match TRBD1. CDR1 is MDHEN, CDR2 SYDVKM, per germline. The CDR3 extends over 15 amino acids. V shed 6 bases, J shed 2 bases, and the junction held 10 bases outside the gene matches. The CDR3 protein is CASRQQGITTYEQYF. In DNA form, the CDR3 reads TGTGCCAGCAGACAACAGGGGATTACCACCTACGAGCAGTACTTC.

V usage is TRBV12-5 and J usage is TRBJ2-7; D possibly corresponds to TRBD2 (5 bases). Germline V gene data show CDR1 as LGHNT and CDR2 as FRNRAP. This CDR3 region has 15 residues. V was trimmed by 0 bases and J by 3 bases, leaving 12 bases between them. The chain's CDR3 is CASGLVLGDHYEQYF. DNA for the CDR3: TGTGCTAGTGGTTTGGTACTAGGCGACCACTACGAGCAGTACTTC.

The DNA for the CDR3 is TGTGCCAGCAGCTTGCAGGGCGACTATGGCTACACCTTC. Translation: CASSLQGDYGYTF. V gene TRBV11-2 combines with J gene TRBJ1-2, with D tentatively TRBD1 (5 bases). Germline CDR1 is SGHAT and CDR2 is FQNNGV. Trimming left V 3 bases short and J 3 bases short, with 8 bases between. This CDR3 is built from 13 residues.

The chain combines TRBV30 with TRBJ2-1; D ambiguous. The CDR3 spans 14 residues. Trimming cost V 3 bases and J 1 base, with 10 bases left between them. Per the germline V gene, CDR1 is GTSNPN and CDR2 is SVGIG (reference sequence). CDR3 DNA: TGTGCCTGGAGAGGATCTAGGTCCTACAATGAGCAGTTCTTC. Translating it yields CAWRGSRSYNEQFF.

V and J are TRBV9 and TRBJ1-5; D is ambiguous. V lost 1 base, J lost 0 bases, and 5 bases lay in between. This CDR3 is 14 amino acids long. Germline V gene sequence: CDR1 SGDLS, CDR2 YYNGEE. CDR3 sequence: CASSVTSSNQPQHF. The DNA for the CDR3 is TGTGCCAGCAGCGTAACTAGTAGCAATCAGCCCCAGCATTTT.

The count of this clone is one. Compared with germline, one end of the junction differs, possibly owing to a read error. This chain uses TRBV28 with TRBJ2-4; 13 positions agree with TRBD2. Germline V lookup: CDR1 MDHEN, CDR2 SYDVKM. The CDR3 has 16 residues. The CDR3 DNA is TGTGCCAGCAGCCTAGGACTAGCGGGAGCCGAAAACATTCAGTACTTC. Its protein is CASSLGLAGAENIQYF.

This clone was seen only once. For the CDR3, the DNA is TGTGCCAGCAGCTTAACTTACAGGATACGGGATTCACCCCTCCACTTT. Translating gives CASSLTYRIRDSPLHF. The chain is built from TRBV7-2 and TRBJ1-6; possible D gene TRBD1, 5 bases. V was pared by 2 bases and J by 8 bases, with 16 bases between. The CDR3 length is 16 residues. Germline lookup yields CDR1 SGHTA and CDR2 FQGNSA. The variable domain in full, completed from reference TRBV7-2 and TRBJ1-6, reads GAGVSQSPSNKVTEKGKDVELRCDPISGHTALYWYRQSLGQGLEFLIYFQGNSAPDKSGLPSDRFSAERTGGSVSTLTIQRTQQEDSAVYLCASSLTYRIRDSPLHFGNGTRLTVT.

The chain combines TRBV15 with TRBJ1-2; D is unresolved. The germline CDR1 and CDR2 sequences are LNHNV and YYDKDF (reference sequence). V lost 0 bases and J lost 6, with 14 bases in between. The CDR3 loop spans 15 amino acids. The CDR3 sequence is CATSREVEGTDGYTF. Written as DNA, the CDR3 is TGTGCCACCAGCAGAGAAGTAGAGGGTACGGATGGCTACACCTTC.

The chain uses TRBV6-5 and TRBJ2-5; D is perhaps TRBD1 (5 bases). This CDR3 has 13 residues. V dropped 6 bases and J dropped 5 bases, with 13 bases sitting between them. Germline CDR1 and CDR2: MNHEY and SVGAGI. Written as DNA, the CDR3 is TGTGCCAGCAGCCCCAGGGAAATGGAGACCCAGTACTTC. This sequence encodes CASSPREMETQYF.

The gene calls are TRBV7-9 and TRBJ1-1; no reliable D call. V lost 3 bases and J 1 base, leaving 6 bases between the germline ends. Per the germline V gene, CDR1 is SEHNR and CDR2 is FQNEAQ (reference sequence). The CDR3 has 13 residues. The CDR3 protein is CASSFIPNTEAFF. CDR3 DNA: TGTGCCAGCAGCTTTATTCCGAACACTGAAGCTTTCTTT.

The chain carries TRBV6-4 and TRBJ2-2, with 9 bases identical to TRBD1. V lost 3 bases and J lost 6; bases outside the gene matches: 8. The CDR3 consists of 16 residues. CDR1 is MRHNA and CDR2 is SNTAGT in the germline V gene. The CDR3: CASSETGQGGPGELFF. The CDR3 DNA is TGTGCCAGCAGTGAAACGGGACAGGGTGGCCCCGGGGAGCTGTTTTTT.

The V call is TRBV5-1, the J call TRBJ2-2; 8 nucleotides match TRBD1. CDR3 size: 18 residues. Germline V CDR1 and CDR2: SGHRS, YFSETQ. After removal of 1 base from V and 1 base from J, the junction contained 9 bases not matched to a gene. Written as DNA, the CDR3 is TGCGCCAGCAGCTTGACCCCCCAGGGGGCGAAGAACACCGGGGAGCTGTTTTTT. Translating gives CASSLTPQGAKNTGELFF.

This chain uses TRBV6-6 with TRBJ1-5, with D hard to call. The CDR3 has 16 amino acids. Germline CDR1 reads MNHNY; CDR2 reads SVGAGI (reference sequence). V was trimmed by 0 bases and J by 0 bases, leaving 9 bases between them. DNA for the CDR3: TGTGCCAGCAGTTACTCCGGTCTCTATAGCAATCAGCCCCAGCATTTT. This translates into CASSYSGLYSNQPQHF.

This chain joins TRBV28 and TRBJ2-1; 8 bases are shared with TRBD1. After removal of 3 bases from V and 4 bases from J, the junction contained 5 bases not matched to a gene. From germline, CDR1 is MDHEN and CDR2 SYDVKM. CDR3 length equals 15 residues. The CDR3 protein is CASSFPGQAYNEQFF. The DNA for the CDR3 is TGTGCCAGCAGTTTCCCGGGACAGGCTTACAATGAGCAGTTCTTC.

The J gene is TRBJ1-2, the V gene TRBV4-1; 9 nucleotides align to TRBD1. CDR3 length equals 16 residues. The V gene's germline CDR1 is MGHRA and CDR2 YSYEKL. J gave up 4 bases and V 4 bases, and 10 bases lay outside the gene matches. The CDR3 coding sequence is TGCGCCAGCAGCCTTCTCCCGGGACAGGGATCCTATGGCTACACCTTC. It translates to CASSLLPGQGSYGYTF.

V and J are TRBV11-2 and TRBJ1-2, with 7 positions matching TRBD1. Germline values: CDR1 SGHAT, CDR2 FQNNGV. The CDR3 has 15 amino acids. The ends lost 5 bases at V and 4 bases at J; junction bases unmatched: 10. CDR3 in amino acids: CASSPRDSTIYGYTF. The CDR3 nucleotides read TGTGCCAGCAGCCCCCGGGACAGCACAATCTATGGCTACACCTTC.

The rearrangement joins TRBV7-9 to TRBJ1-1, with a possible D match to TRBD1 (5 bases). There are 13 residues in the CDR3. Deletions cut 7 bases from V and 3 bases from J, with 12 bases between. Germline V gene lookup returns CDR1 SEHNR and CDR2 FQNEAQ (reference sequence). The CDR3 DNA follows: TGTGCCAGCACGGCGACAGTGGACACTGAAGCTTTCTTT. Encoded protein: CASTATVDTEAFF.

This rearrangement joins TRBV4-3 to TRBJ2-5, with TRBD1 as a possible D gene (6 bases). Trimming removed 0 bases at V and 2 bases at J, with 13 bases between. The CDR3 contains 16 residues. The V gene's germline CDR1 is LGHNA and CDR2 YSLEER. CDR3 loop: CASSQEGPGHQETQYF. The CDR3 DNA reads TGCGCCAGCAGCCAAGAGGGACCGGGACATCAAGAGACCCAGTACTTC.

The chain joins TRBV15 to TRBJ2-1; TRBD2 might be the D (6 bases). Trimming shortened V by 0 bases and J by 5 bases, and 11 bases separated the two germline ends. The CDR3 is 15 residues long. Germline values: CDR1 LNHNV, CDR2 YYDKDF (reference sequence). The CDR3 here is CATSREVGGNNEQFF. DNA for the CDR3: TGTGCCACCAGCAGAGAGGTGGGGGGTAACAATGAGCAGTTCTTC.

V and J are TRBV5-4 and TRBJ2-3; tentative D call: TRBD1 (6 bases). Per the germline V gene, CDR1 is SGHNT and CDR2 is YYREEE (reference sequence). The CDR3 is made up of 14 amino acids. V lost 3 bases and J lost 0, with 8 bases in between. The chain's CDR3 is CASSWDTSTDTQYF. DNA for the CDR3: TGTGCCAGCAGCTGGGACACTAGCACAGATACGCAGTATTTT.

This clone was found once. This chain connects TRBV5-4 to TRBJ1-4, with 7 positions matching TRBD1. The germline V gene encodes CDR1 SGHNT and CDR2 YYREEE (reference sequence). The length of the CDR3 is 16 residues. With V trimmed by 0 bases and J by 0 bases, 2 bases remained unmatched. DNA for the CDR3: TGTGCCAGCAGCTTGGCAGGGGGTACAACTAATGAAAAACTGTTTTTT. Protein product: CASSLAGGTTNEKLFF.

The gene calls are TRBV30 and TRBJ2-7; 8 nucleotides align to TRBD2. V was pared by 1 base and J by 5 bases, with 4 bases of the junction left unmatched. Germline-derived CDR1 and CDR2 are GTSNPN and SVGIG (reference sequence). This CDR3 is 13 amino acids long. The CDR3 region has the DNA TGTGCCTGGAGTGAAAGCGGGAGCCACGAGCAGTACTTC. Translated, it gives CAWSESGSHEQYF.

The genes are TRBV11-2 and TRBJ2-1; 8 bases line up with TRBD2. The CDR3 has 15 residues. Germline CDR1 is SGHAT and CDR2 is FQNNGV. With 0 bases clipped from V and 7 bases from J, the junction kept 5 bases outside the gene matches. The CDR3 spells CASSLDIIAGNEQFF. DNA for the CDR3: TGTGCCAGCAGCTTAGATATTATAGCGGGAAATGAGCAGTTCTTC.

This chain links TRBV27 with TRBJ2-5; TRBD2 is a possible D gene (5 bases). Germline V gives CDR1 MNHEY, CDR2 SMNVEV (reference sequence). The CDR3 contains 14 residues. V was trimmed by 5 bases and J by 7 bases, leaving 17 bases between them. CDR3 nucleotides: TGTGCCAGCAGTCCCTCACTAGTAGTGGGGACCCAGTACTTC. It is translated as CASSPSLVVGTQYF.

This chain uses TRBV7-9 with TRBJ1-1; 9 bases are a match to TRBD1. CDR3 length equals 16 residues. Germline assignment: CDR1 SEHNR and CDR2 FQNEAQ (reference sequence). Trimming removed 5 bases from V and 5 bases from J; junction bases left unmatched: 12. The CDR3 protein is CASSPRSGTGQTEAFF. The CDR3 DNA reads as TGTGCCAGCAGCCCGAGGTCCGGGACAGGGCAAACTGAAGCTTTCTTT.